This entry concerns a single T cell receptor beta chain. This clone has a handful of counts. Its antigen is currently not known. Within one base of it there is no much larger clone, and no base qualities were kept. V is reduced by 7 bases and J by 0 bases, leaving a spacing of 6 bases between them. CDR1 and CDR2 are read off the germline V gene as SGHVS and FQNEAQ. The CDR3 measures 13 amino acids from cysteine to phenylalanine. Only the CDR3 region is kept as DNA, spanning 39 bases read in frame from base 1. The data are from a study of T cell responses to AZD1222 COVID-19 vaccine (dated by TCRdb to 2020 to 2023). As for the study more broadly: Because spike-specific TCR depth and breadth did not differ between the two schedules, AZD1222 recipients who got a second dose at roughly 4 weeks were pooled with those who got a second dose at roughly 12 weeks. TCR sequencing was performed for 230 to 250 trial participants, of whom about 200 were given two doses of AZD1222 and around 25 were given two doses of MenACWY control vaccine. Trial participants were enrolled by age into 18-55, 56-69 and 70-plus year subgroups, with around 140, 26 and 57 TCR-sequenced participants respectively. Here is what the overall study found, with its caveats: Most participants were white British and females outnumbered males, and the authors suggested that clonal diversity may have been underestimated. The 56-69-year group was small, and its depth increase did not reach significance, likely because of low power. Spike-specific TCR breadth and depth rose significantly after two AZD1222 doses compared with day 0 and with MenACWY recipients. Because no day 14 peak-response samples were available, repertoires were characterized only after the peak T cell response. Reportedly, almost half of the unique spike-specific TCRs recognized epitopes lying outside the regions that are mutated in the B.1.351 and B.1.1.7 variants. The vaccine-associated CD4 TCRs covered the entire spike protein, and the dominant responses fell in regions 160-218 and 743-854. Conclusions about previously exposed vaccinees are limited, since just five or six AZD1222 recipients were seropositive for SARS-CoV-2 at baseline.

The label giving this sample's time point can be read as: baseline before first vaccination. Samples from vaccinated people were obtained from the UK trials COV001 and COV002, which included a single-blind randomized controlled phase 2/3 trial of AZD1222 (ChAdOx1 nCoV-19) in healthy adults. For TCRbeta chain sequencing, PBMC samples from trial participants were taken at day 0 and at day 28 after the second dose. The CDR3 regions of human TCRbeta chains were subjected to immunosequencing. As for the original processing: Repertoire TCRs were checked for matches against a reference library of SARS-CoV-2-specific TCRs that had been generated using the MIRA antigen-specificity platform. Breadth was defined as the fraction of unique TCRs that were SARS-CoV-2-associated, and depth was defined as the fraction of total T cells that were SARS-CoV-2-associated. Using the MIRA data, each spike-specific TCR was assigned both to the spike region to which the TCR was reactive and to a CD4 or CD8 class. Log10-transformed breadth and depth values were compared by one-way ANOVA with Sidak's multiple comparisons tests. TCRdb obtained this table from immuneACCESS and retained in-frame rearrangements with V and J assigned. These tables miss some clones; where compared with another copy, unresolved V genes account for less than half of the shortfall, and the remainder is unexplained. V and J calls and clone size are given by that table; D and trimming were obtained from the DNA. The table for this sample lists approximately 120,000 clones; over 80% of them were counted only once. Together, the top ten hold approximately 7.9% of the sample.

The chain joins TRBV7-8 to TRBJ2-2; a confident D gene designation cannot be given. The sequencing here drew on peripheral blood, taken on day 0 of AZD1222 vaccination. The origin of this receptor is an adult in good health. The nucleotide sequence is TGTGCCAGCACCTCTACGAACACCGGGGAGCTGTTTTTT. The resulting protein is CASTSTNTGELFF.